The 24 T cell receptor beta chains listed next were all sequenced from one sample in a study of blood T cell repertoires in COVID-19. Profiling relied on immunoSEQ multiplex PCR, and the TCRdb table lists in-frame clones only, not all of them. The sample holds about 160,000 clones, roughly 82% seen once. What was sequenced was peripheral blood. The source of these receptors is a woman aged 40 to 50 with COVID-19, enrolled during active disease.

This clone was recorded many times. This chain joins TRBV11-3 and TRBJ2-5; TRBD1 is a possible D gene (6 bases). The germline V gene has CDR1 SGHNT and CDR2 YENEEA. V was trimmed by 1 base and J by 2 bases, leaving 14 bases between them. The CDR3 totals 16 residues. The CDR3 sequence: CASSLGDRSKQETQYF. CDR3 DNA sequence: TGTGCCAGCAGCTTAGGTGACAGGAGTAAACAAGAGACCCAGTACTTC.

V usage is TRBV30 and J usage is TRBJ2-3; D ambiguous. CDR1 is GTSNPN, CDR2 SVGIG, per germline (reference sequence). The CDR3 is made up of 12 amino acids. Trimming stripped 8 bases from V and 6 bases from J, with 15 bases between. The chain's CDR3 is CAGTGGGDTQYF. CDR3 nucleotides: TGTGCCGGAACTGGCGGCGGCGATACGCAGTATTTT. Complete variable domain (other parts from reference TRBV30 and TRBJ2-3): SQTIHQWPATLVQPVGSPLSLECTVEGTSNPNLYWYRQAAGRGLQLLFYSVGIGQISSEVPQNLSASRPQDRQFILSSKKLLLSDSGFYLCAGTGGGDTQYFGPGTRLTVL.

The CDR3 DNA sequence: TGCGCCAGCAGCAACGAGGGGGCAGGGGATATCACCATATATTTT. Translation gives CASSNEGAGDITIYF. The chain recombines TRBV4-1 with TRBJ1-3, with 7 positions matching TRBD1. With V trimmed by 5 bases and J by 9 bases, 13 bases remained unmatched. The CDR3 totals 15 residues. CDR1 is MGHRA, CDR2 YSYEKL, per germline.

The genes are TRBV2 and TRBJ2-7, with 16 bases fitting TRBD2. This CDR3 has 16 amino acids. With 6 bases clipped from V and 3 bases from J, the junction kept 5 bases outside the gene matches. Per germline, CDR1 SNHLY and CDR2 FYNNEI. The CDR3 is CASRGTSGRDYYEQYF. The DNA of the CDR3 is TGTGCCAGCAGGGGGACTAGCGGGAGGGACTACTACGAGCAGTACTTC.

V usage is TRBV13 and J usage is TRBJ1-1; the D gene is possibly TRBD1 (6 bases). V was cut by 5 bases and J by 2 bases, with 9 bases left in between. This CDR3 is 13 amino acids long. Per germline, CDR1 PRHDT and CDR2 FYEKMQ (reference sequence). The CDR3 DNA is TGTGCCAGCAGCCCAGGGGATAACACTGAAGCTTTCTTT. It translates to CASSPGDNTEAFF.

The chain joins TRBV20-1 to TRBJ2-2; possibly TRBD2 for D (6 bases). The CDR3 covers 11 residues. Germline-derived CDR1 and CDR2 are DFQATT and SNEGSKA (reference sequence). Trimming shortened V by 7 bases and J by 5 bases, and 8 bases separated the two germline ends. The CDR3 here is CSVAGTGELFF. As DNA, the CDR3 is TGCAGTGTGGCGGGAACCGGGGAGCTGTTTTTT.

This clone was observed a handful of times. The gene calls are TRBV3-1 (or the pseudogene TRBV3-2) and TRBJ2-1; 7 nucleotides align to TRBD2. Per germline, CDR1 LGHDT and CDR2 YNNKEL (reference sequence). With V trimmed by 3 bases and J by 9 bases, 5 bases remained unmatched. The CDR3 has 13 amino acids. CDR3 loop: CASSHNGTIEQFF. Written as DNA, the CDR3 is TGTGCCAGCAGCCATAACGGGACTATTGAGCAGTTCTTC.

The chain joins TRBV7-3 to TRBJ1-1, with TRBD1 identical over 8 bases. The CDR3 runs to 14 residues. CDR1 is SGHTA, CDR2 FQGTGA, per germline. With V trimmed by 5 bases and J by 6 bases, 8 bases remained unmatched. The CDR3 loop is CASSTTGAMAEAFF. The CDR3, as DNA: TGTGCCAGCAGCACGACAGGGGCGATGGCTGAAGCTTTCTTT.

Here the CDR3 reads CASRSRSLEAFF. The DNA of the CDR3 is TGTGCCAGCCGTTCCCGGTCGCTTGAAGCTTTCTTT. This rearrangement joins TRBV7-9 to TRBJ1-1; D is unclear. Per the germline V gene, CDR1 is SEHNR and CDR2 is FQNEAQ (reference sequence). V was shortened by 8 bases and J by 7 bases, with 14 bases between the two germline ends. There are 12 residues in the CDR3.

This clone was picked up one time. The chain has TRBV20-1 and TRBJ2-3; 9 bases align to TRBD2. V shed 3 bases, J shed 3 bases, and the junction held 7 bases outside the gene matches. CDR1 is DFQATT, CDR2 SNEGSKA, per germline (reference sequence). The CDR3 runs 15 residues. CDR3 bases: TGCAGTGCTAGTCTCGCGGGGGGGGCTACAGATACGCAGTATTTT. Its protein product is CSASLAGGATDTQYF.

This clone was counted only a few times. The chain employs TRBV7-8 and TRBJ1-5; D unresolved. The CDR3 runs 16 residues. V was cut by 6 bases and J by 2 bases, with 17 bases left in between. Germline CDR1 reads SGHVS; CDR2 reads FQNEAQ. CDR3 nucleotides: TGTGCCAGCAGGGCCGGAGGGAGGAATGGCAATCAGCCCCAGCATTTT. Its protein is CASRAGGRNGNQPQHF.

This clone was seen only a few times. The J gene is TRBJ2-2, the V gene TRBV27; D unclear. V lost 2 bases to trimming and J lost 7 bases, with 8 bases between them. The CDR3 is 13 residues long. Germline V gene data show CDR1 as MNHEY and CDR2 as SMNVEV (reference sequence). CDR3 protein: CASSLTRNGELFF. In nucleotides, the CDR3 is TGTGCCAGCAGTTTAACGAGGAACGGGGAGCTGTTTTTT.

The V call is TRBV11-2, the J call TRBJ1-4, with D unresolved. Trimming cost V 3 bases and J 7 bases, with 12 bases left between them. This CDR3 spans 14 amino acids. Germline V gene data show CDR1 as SGHAT and CDR2 as FQNNGV. CDR3 region: CASSFSLQPEKLFF. The CDR3, as DNA: TGTGCCAGCAGCTTTTCCTTACAGCCTGAAAAACTGTTTTTT.

The chain combines TRBV27 with TRBJ2-3; no clear D. The CDR3 consists of 13 residues. Per germline, CDR1 MNHEY and CDR2 SMNVEV (reference sequence). V was clipped by 2 bases and J by 3 bases, with 6 bases between them. The CDR3 loop is CASSLTLTDTQYF. CDR3 nucleotides: TGTGCCAGCAGTTTAACCCTAACAGATACGCAGTATTTT.

The V and J genes are TRBV3-1 (or the pseudogene TRBV3-2) and TRBJ2-2; TRBD1 aligns across 8 bases. Germline V lookup: CDR1 LGHDT, CDR2 YNNKEL (reference sequence). The CDR3 is 16 amino acids. V lost 1 base and J lost 7; bases outside the gene matches: 8. This chain's CDR3 is CASSQGGAGGHGELFF. The CDR3 coding sequence is TGTGCCAGCAGCCAAGGCGGGGCAGGGGGCCACGGGGAGCTGTTTTTT.

V is TRBV9 and J is TRBJ2-5, with no clear D. Trimming left V 4 bases short and J 5 bases short, with 18 bases between. In germline, CDR1 is SGDLS, CDR2 YYNGEE. This CDR3 comprises 15 residues. The CDR3 nucleotides are TGTGCCAGCAGCCCAAGCACAAACGACTGGGAGACCCAGTACTTC. This translates into CASSPSTNDWETQYF.

The chain has TRBV2 and TRBJ2-2, with 15 bases that match TRBD2. The CDR3 sequence is 16 residues long. The J segment lost 5 bases and the V segment lost 8 bases, leaving 6 bases of the junction unmatched. Germline CDR1 reads SNHLY; CDR2 reads FYNNEI. The CDR3 reads CASLTGTSGRTGELFF. Written as DNA, the CDR3 is TGTGCCAGCCTAACCGGGACTAGCGGGAGGACCGGGGAGCTGTTTTTT.

The V and J genes are TRBV7-2 and TRBJ2-1, with 8 bases identical to TRBD2. V trimming: 5 bases; J trimming: 4 bases; junction bases outside the gene matches: 10. The CDR3 contains 16 residues. Per the germline V gene, CDR1 is SGHTA and CDR2 is FQGNSA. CDR3 DNA sequence: TGTGCCAGCAGCCACCATTCACTAGCGGTATACAATGAGCAGTTCTTC. Its translation is CASSHHSLAVYNEQFF.

The rearrangement links TRBV4-1 to TRBJ1-6, with 9 nucleotides matching TRBD1. Germline-derived CDR1 and CDR2 are MGHRA and YSYEKL. Germline trimming cut 1 base from V and 9 bases from J; bases unmatched to any gene: 10. The CDR3 spans 17 residues. DNA for the CDR3: TGCGCCAGCAGCCAAGCCGGACAGGGGAGGTTTCGTTCACCCCTCCACTTT. Amino acids: CASSQAGQGRFRSPLHF.

J is TRBJ2-7 and V is TRBV6-5; D is possibly TRBD1 (6 bases). Germline V lookup: CDR1 MNHEY, CDR2 SVGAGI. The CDR3 extends over 14 amino acids. Deletions cut 8 bases from V and 0 bases from J, with 14 bases between. This CDR3 is CASRQDFLSYEQYF. For the CDR3, the DNA is TGTGCCAGCCGACAGGACTTCCTCTCCTACGAGCAGTACTTC.

The J gene is TRBJ2-1, the V gene TRBV5-1, with a possible D match to TRBD2 (6 bases). Trimming took 4 bases from V and 9 from J, leaving 14 bases between them. The length of the CDR3 is 13 residues. Germline values: CDR1 SGHRS, CDR2 YFSETQ. The CDR3 DNA reads TGCGCCAGCAGCCAAAATATCGGGGGTGAGCAGTTCTTC. Its translation is CASSQNIGGEQFF.

This chain links TRBV4-1 with TRBJ2-6; no reliable D call. Trimming took 0 bases from V and 2 from J, leaving 8 bases between them. The CDR3 extends over 16 amino acids. Germline V gene data show CDR1 as MGHRA and CDR2 as YSYEKL. The CDR3 bases are TGCGCCAGCAGCCAAGATCCAGGAACTGGGGCCAACGTCCTGACTTTC. Translation: CASSQDPGTGANVLTF.

The V gene is TRBV9, the J gene TRBJ2-2, with D perhaps TRBD2 (5 bases). Trimming removed 1 base from V and 0 bases from J, with 10 bases in between. The CDR3 is 16 amino acids. The germline V gene has CDR1 SGDLS and CDR2 YYNGEE. CDR3 coding DNA: TGTGCCAGCAGCGTACTAGCAGTTTCGAACACCGGGGAGCTGTTTTTT. It is translated as CASSVLAVSNTGELFF.

This chain links TRBV7-2 with TRBJ1-2; D perhaps matches TRBD1 (6 bases). V lost 9 bases and J 2 bases, leaving 10 bases between the germline ends. The germline V gene has CDR1 SGHTA and CDR2 FQGNSA. The CDR3 is made up of 12 amino acids. CDR3 sequence: CASQQGNYGYTF. As DNA, the CDR3 is TGTGCCAGTCAACAGGGAAACTATGGCTACACCTTC.